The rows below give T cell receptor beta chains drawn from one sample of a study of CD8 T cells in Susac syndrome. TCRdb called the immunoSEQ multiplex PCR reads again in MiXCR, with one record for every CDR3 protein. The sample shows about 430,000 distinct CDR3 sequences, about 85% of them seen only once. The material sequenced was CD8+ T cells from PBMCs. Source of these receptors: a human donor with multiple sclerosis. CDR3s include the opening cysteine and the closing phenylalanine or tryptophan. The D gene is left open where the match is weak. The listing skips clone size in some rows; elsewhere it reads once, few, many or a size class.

TGTGCCAGCACCGAAGCGGGGGGGAACACTGAAGCTTTCTTT,CASTEAGGNTEAFF,-,-,TRBV27,TRBJ1-1
TGTGCCAGCAGTTTCATTCTCGCTGACGGAAATACGAACACCGGGGAGCTGTTTTTT,CASSFILADGNTNTGELFF,-,-,TRBV12-3/TRBV12-4,TRBJ2-2
TGTGCCACTGCTAGCGGGGGGTCCAATGAGCAGTTCTTC,CATASGGSNEQFF,few,TRBD2,TRBV6-1,TRBJ2-1
TGTGCCAGCAGCTTAGACCCCAGGGGGGGGCACAATGAGCAGTTCTTC,CASSLDPRGGHNEQFF,-,-,TRBV11-3,TRBJ2-1
TGTGCCTGGAGTGTTTTCGTTCTCGGGACTAGCGGGAGTTTTCAAGATACGCAGTATTTT,CAWSVFVLGTSGSFQDTQYF,-,TRBD2,TRBV30,TRBJ2-3
TGCGCCAGCAGCCATGACCCCCAAACCGGGGAGCTGTTTTTT,CASSHDPQTGELFF,-,-,TRBV4-1,TRBJ2-2
TGTGCCAGTAGTCCAATCGGGACAAACTATGGCTACACCTTC,CASSPIGTNYGYTF,once,-,TRBV19,TRBJ1-2
TGCGCCAGCAGCCAGCGGGGGGCAGGGGACTACACTGAGGCTTTCTTT,CASSQRGAGDYTEAFF,-,-,TRBV4-1,TRBJ1-1
TGTGCCAGCAGAGGGGTAGCGGGGGACAATGAGCAGTTCTTC,CASRGVAGDNEQFF,-,TRBD2,TRBV25-1,TRBJ2-1
TGTGCCAGCAGTTTTCCCTTCGCGGGGGAGCCCACCGGGGAGCTGTTTTTT,CASSFPFAGEPTGELFF,-,TRBD2,TRBV7-9,TRBJ2-2
TGTGCCAGCAGCTTAGAAGTCACATTGAACACTGAAGCTTTCTTT,CASSLEVTLNTEAFF,-,-,TRBV13,TRBJ1-1
TGTGCCAGCAGACCCGGGACAGGGGGCAACACCGGGGAGCTGTTTTTT,CASRPGTGGNTGELFF,-,TRBD1,TRBV14,TRBJ2-2
TGTGCCAGCAGTTTCGGTTCCCCCACCCAGTTCTTC,CASSFGSPTQFF,once,-,TRBV12-3/TRBV12-4,TRBJ2-1
TGCAGTGCTATCTCCGGGACTAGCGGGAGAGATTTCGAGCAGTACTTC,CSAISGTSGRDFEQYF,-,TRBD2,TRBV20-1,TRBJ2-7
TGTGCCAGCAGCCAAGATTCGGAGGGTACTGAAGCTTTCTTT,CASSQDSEGTEAFF,few,-,TRBV3-1,TRBJ1-1
TGTGCCAGTTGGGACAGATCAACCTACAATGAGCAGTTCTTC,CASWDRSTYNEQFF,-,TRBD1,TRBV19,TRBJ2-1
TGTGCCAGCAGCCACTCGGTTGAGAGGGTCTCTTTTTACGAGCAGTACTTC,CASSHSVERVSFYEQYF,-,-,TRBV14,TRBJ2-7
TGTGCCAGCAACCAGGAAGTCAATCAGCCCCAGCATTTT,CASNQEVNQPQHF,-,-,TRBV6-1,TRBJ1-5
TGCGCCAGCAGCTGGGGACAGGGCGAGGAGACCCAGTACTTC,CASSWGQGEETQYF,-,TRBD1,TRBV5-1,TRBJ2-5
TGTGCCACCAGCACCAGGGGGATGCGGCTTTTCGATGAGCAGTTCTTC,CATSTRGMRLFDEQFF,-,TRBD1,TRBV15,TRBJ2-1
TGCGCCAGCAGCCGCCAAGTAGGTCCTTTCCCTTTAAATGAAAAACTGTTTTTT,CASSRQVGPFPLNEKLFF,-,-,TRBV4-1,TRBJ1-4
TGTGCCAGCAGCTTAGCACAGGGGGACAATGAGCAGTTCTTC,CASSLAQGDNEQFF,-,TRBD1,TRBV7-9,TRBJ2-1
TGTGCCAGCAGTTACTCAGTGGCATCTCAGCATTTT,CASSYSVASQHF,few,-,TRBV6-5,TRBJ1-5
TGTGCTATGGGCACGGGGGCGGATGGCTACACCTTC,CAMGTGADGYTF,-,-,TRBV19,TRBJ1-2
TGCAGTGCTGCGCCCTCGGGCCTCTGGCACACCGGGGAGCTGTTTTTT,CSAAPSGLWHTGELFF,-,-,TRBV20-1,TRBJ2-2
TGTGCCAGTATGGGGGGAAATCAGCCCCAGCATTTT,CASMGGNQPQHF,-,-,TRBV19,TRBJ1-5
TGTGCCAGCAGCTTGGGAGACAGGGGAATTCCTCGCCAAGAGACCCAGTACTTC,CASSLGDRGIPRQETQYF,-,TRBD1,TRBV7-9,TRBJ2-5
TGTGCCAGCAGTCCGCGGACTAGCAAGTTCACAGATACGCAGTATTTT,CASSPRTSKFTDTQYF,-,TRBD2,TRBV6-1,TRBJ2-3
TGTGCCACCAGCAGAGATAGAATGAACACTGAAGCTTTCTTT,CATSRDRMNTEAFF,-,-,TRBV15,TRBJ1-1
TGTGCCAGCAGTTTACTAGCGGGGGTCTACGAGCAGTACTTC,CASSLLAGVYEQYF,few,TRBD2,TRBV27,TRBJ2-7
TGCGCCAGCAGCCAAGTTCGGGGGATCGAGCAGTACTTC,CASSQVRGIEQYF,few,-,TRBV4-1,TRBJ2-7
TGTGCCAGCAGCGGAGGGGCGGGAGAGGGCATTCAGTACTTC,CASSGGAGEGIQYF,once,TRBD2,TRBV5-4,TRBJ2-4
TGCGCCAGCAGCCTCGGGGAGAGGGAGCAGTACTTC,CASSLGEREQYF,-,-,TRBV4-1,TRBJ2-7
TGCAGTGCTAGAGATTACAAACTAGCGGGGGCCACAGATACGCAGTATTTT,CSARDYKLAGATDTQYF,-,TRBD2,TRBV20-1,TRBJ2-3
TGTGCCAGCAGCTTGGGGACAACGGAGCAGTACTTC,CASSLGTTEQYF,-,-,TRBV7-9,TRBJ2-7
TGTGCCAGCAGTCCCTCCGGACAGGGAATCTACGAGCAGTACTTC,CASSPSGQGIYEQYF,-,TRBD1,TRBV12-3/TRBV12-4,TRBJ2-7
TGTGCCAGCAGCTTGCTCGGACTAGCGAAATCCTACGAGCAGTACTTC,CASSLLGLAKSYEQYF,-,TRBD2,TRBV5-4,TRBJ2-7
TGCGCCAGCAGCTTATCGCCCATGACGGATAGCAATCAGCCCCAGCATTTT,CASSLSPMTDSNQPQHF,-,-,TRBV5-1,TRBJ1-5
TGTGCCAGCAGTGAGGGAGGGGGCTACAACGAGCAGTACTTC,CASSEGGGYNEQYF,few,-,TRBV6-1,TRBJ2-7